What follows are 28 T cell receptor beta chains derived from one specimen sequenced in a study of T cells in Graves' hyperthyroidism and ophthalmopathy. Regions amplified from RNA transcripts were the TCR beta CDR3 regions. The HTBI primer set drove a first-round RT-PCR of the TCR CDR3. Via MiXCR, TCRdb re-called the multiplex PCR reads, giving one row per CDR3 protein. This sample carries 370,000 or so distinct CDR3 sequences, around an eighth of them seen once, and the ten largest clones take roughly 20%. Sequenced input: blood. These receptor sequences come from a man aged 30 to 39 with Graves' hyperthyroidism that later progressed to Graves' ophthalmopathy.

This clonotype was detected many times. The V and J genes are TRBV5-1 and TRBJ2-7; unclear D gene. The germline CDR1 and CDR2 sequences are SGHRS and YFSETQ. CDR3 length equals 13 residues. With 1 base removed from V and 4 bases from J, the gap between germline ends came to 9 bases. CDR3 DNA sequence: TGCGCCAGCAGCTTGACGCCAGCTTACGAGCAGTACTTC. Its translation is CASSLTPAYEQYF.

A remark on this clonotype: This may stem from a read error, because a much larger clone lies one nucleotide away. The V and J genes are TRBV20-1 and TRBJ2-5, with TRBD2 identical over 9 bases. The germline CDR1 and CDR2 sequences are DFQATT and SNEGSKA (reference sequence). The CDR3 extends over 14 amino acids. The CDR3 protein is CSATGTSTKEAQYF. In DNA, the CDR3 is TGCAGTGCCACCGGGACTAGCACCAAAGAGGCCCAGTACTTC.

The table lists this clonotype with many counts. J is TRBJ1-1 and V is TRBV29-1; 7 bases agree with TRBD1. V shed 4 bases and J 0 bases; nucleotides not matched to a gene: 14. Germline V gives CDR1 SQVTM, CDR2 ANQGSEA. This CDR3 has 17 amino acids. The CDR3 reads CSVASVQGVGMNTEAFF. In DNA, the CDR3 is TGCAGCGTTGCATCGGTTCAGGGGGTCGGTATGAACACTGAAGCTTTCTTT.

This clonotype was recorded many times. This chain uses TRBV28 with TRBJ1-2; TRBD1 matches at 7 bases. The CDR3 covers 14 residues. The germline V gene encodes CDR1 MDHEN and CDR2 SYDVKM. V shed 7 bases, J shed 8 bases, and the junction held 13 bases outside the gene matches. The CDR3 region is CASNKGAPPRGYTF. The CDR3 coding sequence is TGTGCCAGCAACAAGGGGGCCCCACCCCGGGGCTACACCTTC.

Comments on this clonotype: Germline and junction disagree at one end, which may indicate a read error. This chain links TRBV6-5 with TRBJ1-5; D unclear. Germline CDR1 reads MNHEY; CDR2 reads SVGAGI. This CDR3 contains 14 residues. DNA of the CDR3: TGTGCCAGTACTTACAGAGGGAGCAATCGGCCCCAGCATTTT. Translating gives CASTYRGSNRPQHF.

This clonotype occurred a few times. This chain joins TRBV24-1 and TRBJ2-7; tentative D call: TRBD1 (5 bases). V was trimmed by 4 bases and J by 3 bases, leaving 18 bases between them. Germline assignment: CDR1 KGHDR and CDR2 SFDVKD. This CDR3 has 16 amino acids. In nucleotides, the CDR3 is TGTGCCACCAGTGAAGCAGGAGCCTGGGGCCTCTACGAGCAGTACTTC. It specifies CATSEAGAWGLYEQYF.

This clonotype showed up many times. The chain joins TRBV6-1 to TRBJ2-1, with 9 positions matching TRBD1. The ends lost 3 bases at V and 6 bases at J; junction bases unmatched: 12. Germline assignment: CDR1 MNHNS and CDR2 SASEGT. The CDR3 is 17 residues long. The DNA of the CDR3 is TGTGCCAGCAGTGACCCGGGACAGGGCCTTTTGGGCAATGAGCAGTTCTTC. It codes for CASSDPGQGLLGNEQFF.

The sample holds many counts of this clonotype. V usage is TRBV18 and J usage is TRBJ1-1; D not resolved. The CDR3 consists of 14 residues. Trimming removed 2 bases at V and 5 bases at J, with 12 bases between. Germline V gene sequence: CDR1 KGHSH, CDR2 LQKENI. CDR3 DNA: TGTGCCAGCTCACCATCGGGCCCCAGGACTGAAGCTTTCTTT. The encoded protein is CASSPSGPRTEAFF.

The chain carries TRBV24-1 and TRBJ1-2; weak D call: TRBD1 (5 bases). The germline V and J ends were trimmed by 2 bases and 7 bases, with 13 bases remaining between them. Germline CDR1 is KGHDR and CDR2 is SFDVKD. The CDR3 extends over 14 amino acids. The CDR3 DNA sequence: TGTGCCACCAGTGATTCGTTAGGGGAAGGTGGCTACACCTTC. It codes for CATSDSLGEGGYTF.

This clonotype showed up many times. This sequence joins TRBV7-9 and TRBJ2-1; 9 bases align to TRBD2. This CDR3 contains 15 residues. Germline lookup yields CDR1 SEHNR and CDR2 FQNEAQ (reference sequence). With 2 bases clipped from V and 6 bases from J, the junction kept 5 bases outside the gene matches. CDR3 region: CASSLRLAAGNEQFF. CDR3 bases: TGTGCCAGCAGCTTAAGACTAGCGGCGGGCAATGAGCAGTTCTTC.

This clonotype has a handful of counts. This rearrangement joins TRBV6-1 to TRBJ1-2; possible D gene TRBD1, 6 bases. The CDR3 consists of 14 residues. Per germline, CDR1 MNHNS and CDR2 SASEGT. V lost 5 bases, J lost 0 bases, and 10 bases lay in between. CDR3 amino acids: CASSRGQPNYGYTF. The CDR3 DNA reads TGTGCCAGCAGTCGAGGACAGCCTAACTATGGCTACACCTTC.

At least ten counts were recorded for this clonotype. This rearrangement joins TRBV20-1 to TRBJ2-2, with TRBD2 matching 14 bases. The V segment lost 6 bases and the J segment 3 bases; nucleotides outside the gene matches: 6. The CDR3 extends over 16 amino acids. Looked up from germline, CDR1 is DFQATT and CDR2 is SNEGSKA (reference sequence). The CDR3 nucleotides read TGCAGTGCGGTGGGACTAGCGGGGGAACACACCGGGGAGCTGTTTTTT. Residues: CSAVGLAGEHTGELFF.

This clonotype was detected ten times or more. The chain employs TRBV6-1 and TRBJ2-7, with unresolved D. CDR3 length: 15 amino acids. V shed 5 bases and J shed 0 bases, with 14 bases lying between them. Germline values: CDR1 MNHNS, CDR2 SASEGT. This CDR3 is CASSSHLGYSYEQYF. In DNA form, the CDR3 reads TGTGCCAGCAGTTCCCACCTGGGATACTCCTACGAGCAGTACTTC.

Concerning this clonotype: A much larger clone lies one base from this, so it may be a read error. The V gene is TRBV5-1, the J gene TRBJ2-1; D possibly corresponds to TRBD1 (6 bases). Germline values: CDR1 SGHRS, CDR2 YFSETQ. Trimming stripped 4 bases from V and 6 bases from J, with 14 bases between. This CDR3 has 14 residues. In DNA form, the CDR3 reads TGCGCCAGCAGCATAGACAGGCCAAGCAATGAGCAGTTCTTC. Protein: CASSIDRPSNEQFF.

This clonotype was picked up a small number of times. A read error may account for a junction end that differs from germline. The chain recombines TRBV7-2 with TRBJ2-3; TRBD2 matches at 9 bases. The CDR3 extends over 18 amino acids. CDR1 SGHTA and CDR2 FQGNSA come from the germline V gene. CDR3 in DNA: TGTGCCAGCAGCCTAGCAGGGCTTAGCGGGGGAAGCACAAATACGCAGTATTTT. Residues: CASSLAGLSGGSTNTQYF. Full variable domain (missing parts from reference TRBV7-2 and TRBJ2-3): GAGVSQSPSNKVTEKGKDVELRCDPISGHTALYWYRQSLGQGLEFLIYFQGNSAPDKSGLPSDRFSAERTGGSVSTLTIQRTQQEDSAVYLCASSLAGLSGGSTNTQYFGPGTRLTVL.

There are a few counts of this clonotype. The chain recombines TRBV5-5 with TRBJ1-2; D remains unclear. V was shortened by 4 bases and J by 10 bases, with 14 bases between the two germline ends. The length of the CDR3 is 12 residues. Germline values: CDR1 SGHKS, CDR2 YYEKEE (reference sequence). CDR3 DNA sequence: TGTGCCAGCAGCCTGGATCACGGTGTCTACACCTTC. Its translation is CASSLDHGVYTF.

The V gene is TRBV20-1, the J gene TRBJ2-7; D may be TRBD1 or TRBD2 (6 bases each). The germline V gene has CDR1 DFQATT and CDR2 SNEGSKA (reference sequence). V lost 1 base and J 6 bases, leaving 13 bases between the germline ends. CDR3 length: 13 amino acids. The CDR3 sequence: CSARAGGGREQYF. The DNA for the CDR3 is TGCAGTGCTAGAGCCGGAGGGGGGCGCGAGCAGTACTTC.

The genes are TRBV20-1 and TRBJ2-5; 11 nucleotides line up with TRBD2. Trimming cost V 0 bases and J 2 bases; bases outside gene matches: 11. This CDR3 has 18 amino acids. The germline V gene has CDR1 DFQATT and CDR2 SNEGSKA (reference sequence). CDR3 loop: CSARDLGIAGGNQETQYF. The DNA for the CDR3 is TGCAGTGCTAGAGATCTTGGAATAGCGGGGGGGAATCAAGAGACCCAGTACTTC.

This clonotype was seen at least ten times. V gene TRBV7-9 combines with J gene TRBJ1-1, with D unclear. Germline values: CDR1 SEHNR, CDR2 FQNEAQ (reference sequence). CDR3 length: 13 residues. V dropped 1 base and J dropped 1 base, with 4 bases sitting between them. The CDR3 here is CASSLESNTEAFF. In nucleotides, the CDR3 is TGTGCCAGCAGCTTAGAGTCGAACACTGAAGCTTTCTTT.

This clonotype was counted many times. The chain combines TRBV7-9 with TRBJ2-7; no clear D gene. The V end lost 0 bases, the J end lost 6 bases, and 6 bases lay between the germline ends. CDR1 is SEHNR, CDR2 FQNEAQ, per germline (reference sequence). The CDR3 extends over 12 amino acids. CDR3 sequence (DNA): TGTGCCAGCAGCTTAGCTGGGTTCGAGCAGTACTTC. Its protein is CASSLAGFEQYF.

Many counts were recorded for this clonotype. This chain connects TRBV5-1 to TRBJ2-6; maybe TRBD1 (6 bases). The V gene lost 6 bases and the J gene lost 0 bases, with 19 bases spanning the gap. The CDR3 sequence is 18 residues long. Germline V CDR1 and CDR2: SGHRS, YFSETQ. CDR3 in amino acids: CASTSDRTSVSGANVLTF. DNA for the CDR3: TGCGCCAGCACCTCCGACAGGACCTCAGTCTCTGGGGCCAACGTCCTGACTTTC.

This clonotype was observed a few times. The chain uses TRBV7-9 and TRBJ2-2; D is unresolved. Germline CDR1 reads SEHNR; CDR2 reads FQNEAQ (reference sequence). CDR3 length: 15 residues. With 3 bases removed from V and 7 bases from J, the gap between germline ends came to 15 bases. The CDR3 region has the DNA TGTGCCAGCAGCTTTCGGGTTCGGTACTTCGGGGAGCTGTTTTTT. Its translation is CASSFRVRYFGELFF.

This clonotype was observed many times. The rearrangement joins TRBV6-1 to TRBJ1-1; D is ambiguous. The V gene's germline CDR1 is MNHNS and CDR2 SASEGT. This CDR3 contains 15 residues. Trimming removed 2 bases from V and 1 base from J, with 11 bases in between. The CDR3 coding sequence is TGTGCCAGCAGTGAACGTTGGGCCGCGAACACTGAAGCTTTCTTT. It yields the protein CASSERWAANTEAFF.

Remarks on this clonotype: This may be a read error, as it is one base from a much larger clone. The rearrangement joins TRBV12-3 or TRBV12-4 to TRBJ2-7; a possible D gene is TRBD2 (5 bases). The V and J ends lost 8 bases and 3 bases respectively, with 17 bases between them. The CDR3 has 14 residues. The CDR3 region is CASGLDFGDYEQYF. In DNA, the CDR3 is TGTGCCAGCGGCTTGGACTTTGGGGACTACGAGCAGTACTTC.

The J gene is TRBJ1-1, the V gene TRBV5-8; TRBD1 agrees at 9 bases. The CDR3 runs 14 residues. The germline V gene encodes CDR1 SGHTS and CDR2 YDEGEE. V lost 0 bases and J lost 12; bases outside the gene matches: 9. CDR3 residues: CASSLDRGPQGTFF. DNA for the CDR3: TGTGCCAGCAGCTTGGACAGGGGGCCCCAGGGGACTTTCTTT. The full variable domain, with the rest looked up from reference TRBV5-8 and TRBJ1-1, is EAGVTQSPTHLIKTRGQQATLRCSPISGHTSVYWYQQALGLGLQFLLWYDEGEERNRGNFPPRFSGRQFPNYSSELNVNALELEDSALYLCASSLDRGPQGTFFGQGTRLTVV.

This clonotype was seen more than once but under ten times. The V and J genes are TRBV6-5 and TRBJ2-1; 9 bases match TRBD2. The germline gives CDR1 MNHEY, CDR2 SVGAGI. This CDR3 is built from 14 residues. Germline trimming cut 0 bases from V and 12 bases from J; bases unmatched to any gene: 6. The CDR3 reads CASSYSSGGATQFF. The DNA for the CDR3 is TGTGCCAGCAGTTACTCTAGCGGGGGAGCTACGCAGTTCTTC.

The chain has TRBV3-1 and TRBJ2-1, with a tentative D call TRBD1 (6 bases). Trimming removed 4 bases at V and 12 bases at J, with 10 bases between. In germline, CDR1 is LGHDT, CDR2 YNNKEL (reference sequence). The CDR3 loop spans 11 amino acids. This CDR3 is CASSRLDRQFF. CDR3 bases: TGTGCCAGCAGCCGATTGGACAGGCAGTTCTTC.

This clonotype showed up just a few times. The chain combines TRBV28 with TRBJ2-7, with 8 nucleotides matching TRBD1. The junction had 8 bases not matched to a gene; V was cut back by 2 bases and J by 5 bases. The CDR3 sequence is 15 residues long. Germline V gene data show CDR1 as MDHEN and CDR2 as SYDVKM. The CDR3 sequence is CASSLPTDRANEQYF. The CDR3, as DNA: TGTGCCAGCAGTTTACCTACGGACAGGGCCAACGAGCAGTACTTC.